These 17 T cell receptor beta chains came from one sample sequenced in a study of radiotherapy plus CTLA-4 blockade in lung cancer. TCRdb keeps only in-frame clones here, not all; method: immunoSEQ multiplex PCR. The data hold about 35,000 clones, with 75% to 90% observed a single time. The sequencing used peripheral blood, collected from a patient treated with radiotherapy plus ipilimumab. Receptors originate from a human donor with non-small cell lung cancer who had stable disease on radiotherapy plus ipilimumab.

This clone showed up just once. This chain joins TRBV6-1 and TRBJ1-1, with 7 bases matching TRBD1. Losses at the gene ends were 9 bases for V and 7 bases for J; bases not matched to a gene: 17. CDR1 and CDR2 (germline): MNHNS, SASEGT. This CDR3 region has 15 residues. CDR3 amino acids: CASFGQEAQTGEAFF. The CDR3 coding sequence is TGTGCCAGTTTTGGACAGGAGGCGCAAACAGGTGAAGCTTTCTTT.

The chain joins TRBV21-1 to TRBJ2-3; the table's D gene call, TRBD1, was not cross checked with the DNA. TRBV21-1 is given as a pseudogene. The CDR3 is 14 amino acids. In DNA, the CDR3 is TGTGCCAGCATCCGACAGGGGGCGCGAGATACGCAGTATTTT. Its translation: CASIRQGARDTQYF.

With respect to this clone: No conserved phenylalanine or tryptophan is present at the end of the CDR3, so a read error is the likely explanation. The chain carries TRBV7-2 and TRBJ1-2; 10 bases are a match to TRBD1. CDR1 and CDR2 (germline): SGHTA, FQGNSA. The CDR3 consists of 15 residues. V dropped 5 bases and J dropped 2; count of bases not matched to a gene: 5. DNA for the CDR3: TGTGCCAGCAGCGCCCAGACAGGGGGCAACTATGGCTACACCTCC. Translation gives CASSAQTGGNYGYTS.

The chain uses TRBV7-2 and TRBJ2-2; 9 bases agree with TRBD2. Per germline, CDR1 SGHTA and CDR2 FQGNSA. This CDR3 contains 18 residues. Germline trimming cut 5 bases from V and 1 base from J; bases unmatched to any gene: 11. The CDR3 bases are TGTGCCAGCAGCCACCAGGTTGAACTAGCGGGGAACACCGGGGAGCTGTTTTTT. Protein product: CASSHQVELAGNTGELFF.

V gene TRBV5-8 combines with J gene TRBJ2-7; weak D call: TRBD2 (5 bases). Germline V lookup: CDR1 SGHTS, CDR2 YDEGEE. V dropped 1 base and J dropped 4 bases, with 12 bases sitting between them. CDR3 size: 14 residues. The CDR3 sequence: CASSLTGLGYEQYF. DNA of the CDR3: TGTGCCAGCAGCTTGACTGGACTGGGATACGAGCAGTACTTC. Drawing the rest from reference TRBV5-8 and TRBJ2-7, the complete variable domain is EAGVTQSPTHLIKTRGQQATLRCSPISGHTSVYWYQQALGLGLQFLLWYDEGEERNRGNFPPRFSGRQFPNYSSELNVNALELEDSALYLCASSLTGLGYEQYFGPGTRLTVT.

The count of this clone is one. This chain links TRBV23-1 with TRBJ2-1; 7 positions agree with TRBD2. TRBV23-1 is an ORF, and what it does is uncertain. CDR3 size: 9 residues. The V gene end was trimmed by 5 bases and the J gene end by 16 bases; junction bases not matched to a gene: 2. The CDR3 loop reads CASSSGKFF. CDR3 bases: TGCGCCAGCAGTAGCGGGAAATTCTTC.

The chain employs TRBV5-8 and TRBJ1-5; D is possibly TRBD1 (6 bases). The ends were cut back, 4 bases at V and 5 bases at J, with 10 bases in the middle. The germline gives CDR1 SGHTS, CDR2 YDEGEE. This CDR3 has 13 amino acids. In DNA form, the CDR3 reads TGTGCCAGCAGCATAAACAGGGATCAGCCCCAGCATTTT. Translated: CASSINRDQPQHF. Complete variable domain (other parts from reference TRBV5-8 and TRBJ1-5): EAGVTQSPTHLIKTRGQQATLRCSPISGHTSVYWYQQALGLGLQFLLWYDEGEERNRGNFPPRFSGRQFPNYSSELNVNALELEDSALYLCASSINRDQPQHFGDGTRLSIL.

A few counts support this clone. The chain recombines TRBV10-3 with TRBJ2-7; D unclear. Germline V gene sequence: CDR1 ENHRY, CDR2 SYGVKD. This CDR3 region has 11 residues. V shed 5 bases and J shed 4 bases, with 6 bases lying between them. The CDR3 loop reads CAISPSYEQYF. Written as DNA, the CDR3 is TGTGCCATCAGTCCCAGTTACGAGCAGTACTTC.

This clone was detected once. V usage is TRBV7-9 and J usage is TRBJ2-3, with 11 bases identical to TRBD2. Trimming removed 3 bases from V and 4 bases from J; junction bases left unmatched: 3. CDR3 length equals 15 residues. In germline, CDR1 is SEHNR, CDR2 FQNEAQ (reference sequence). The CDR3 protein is CASSLTSGKADTQYF. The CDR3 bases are TGTGCCAGCAGCTTGACTAGCGGGAAAGCAGATACGCAGTATTTT.

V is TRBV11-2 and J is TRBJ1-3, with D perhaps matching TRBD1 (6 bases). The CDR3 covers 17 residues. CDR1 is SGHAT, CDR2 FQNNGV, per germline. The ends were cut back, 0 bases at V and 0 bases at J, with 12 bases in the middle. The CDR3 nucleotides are TGTGCCAGCAGCTTAGAGAGGACAGCGATCTCTGGAAACACCATATATTTT. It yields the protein CASSLERTAISGNTIYF.

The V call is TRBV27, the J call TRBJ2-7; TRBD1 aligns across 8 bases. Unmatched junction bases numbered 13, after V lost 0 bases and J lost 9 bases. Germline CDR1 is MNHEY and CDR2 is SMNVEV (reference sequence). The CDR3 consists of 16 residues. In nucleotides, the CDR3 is TGTGCCAGCAGTTTATCCCAAAGGACAGGGCAAGCGGCGCAGTACTTC. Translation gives CASSLSQRTGQAAQYF.

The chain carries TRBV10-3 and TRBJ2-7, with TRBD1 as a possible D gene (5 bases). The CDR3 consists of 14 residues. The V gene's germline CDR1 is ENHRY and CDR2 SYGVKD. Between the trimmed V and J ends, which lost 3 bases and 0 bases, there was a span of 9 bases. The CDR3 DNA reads TGTGCCATCAGTGAAGGGGCAGTCTCCTACGAGCAGTACTTC. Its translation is CAISEGAVSYEQYF.

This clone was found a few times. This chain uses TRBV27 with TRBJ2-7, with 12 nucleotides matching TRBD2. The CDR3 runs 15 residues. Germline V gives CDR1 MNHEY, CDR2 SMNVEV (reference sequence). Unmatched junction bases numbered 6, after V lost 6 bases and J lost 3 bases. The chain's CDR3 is CASRVRTSGNYEQYF. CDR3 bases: TGTGCCAGCAGGGTGAGGACTAGCGGGAACTACGAGCAGTACTTC.

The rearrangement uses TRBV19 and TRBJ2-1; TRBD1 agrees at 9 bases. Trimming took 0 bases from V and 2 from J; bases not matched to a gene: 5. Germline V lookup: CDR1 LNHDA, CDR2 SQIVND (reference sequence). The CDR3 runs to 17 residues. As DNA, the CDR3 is TGTGCCAGTAGTATAGACGCTGGGACAGGGACCTACAATGAGCAGTTCTTC. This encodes CASSIDAGTGTYNEQFF.

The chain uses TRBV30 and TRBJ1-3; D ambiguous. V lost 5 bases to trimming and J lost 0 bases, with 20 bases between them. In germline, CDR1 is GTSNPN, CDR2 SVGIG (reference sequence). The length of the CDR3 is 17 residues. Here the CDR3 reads CAWWGVSGSGSGNTIYF. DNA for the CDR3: TGTGCCTGGTGGGGAGTTTCGGGGTCCGGCTCTGGAAACACCATATATTTT.

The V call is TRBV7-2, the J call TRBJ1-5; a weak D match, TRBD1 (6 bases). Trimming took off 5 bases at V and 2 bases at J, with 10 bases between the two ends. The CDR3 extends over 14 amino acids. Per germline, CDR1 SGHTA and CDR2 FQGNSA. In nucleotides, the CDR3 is TGTGCCAGCAGCCTTGCAGGGGGCAATCAGCCCCAGCATTTT. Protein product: CASSLAGGNQPQHF.

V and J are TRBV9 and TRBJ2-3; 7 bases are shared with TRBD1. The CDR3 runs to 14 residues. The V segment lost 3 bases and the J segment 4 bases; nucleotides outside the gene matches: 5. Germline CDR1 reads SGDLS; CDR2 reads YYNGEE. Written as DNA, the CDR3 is TGTGCCAGCAGCGCACAGGGGTTCGCAGATACGCAGTATTTT. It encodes CASSAQGFADTQYF.